Included here is one T cell receptor (beta chain) sequence, with context. Its antigen remains unidentified. Per-base quality was not reported, and no clone a single base away is much larger than it. The data originate from a study of blood T cell repertoires in COVID-19 (dated by TCRdb to 2020 to 2021). Some background on the complete study: Samples from collaborators originated in the United States, Italy and Spain and spanned both the acute and convalescent phases of COVID-19. The material from the prospective study consisted of cDNA or gDNA derived from T cells, B-cell-depleted T cells, or PBMCs. Deeply sampled blood TCRbeta repertoires from subjects exposed to, actively infected with, or recovered from COVID-19 were included in the dataset. The repertoires were released in a freely available public database intended as a resource for research on the immune response to SARS-CoV-2. Samples were obtained from the ongoing ImmuneRACE study (first 160 participants) and from over a thousand subjects provided by 6 global collaborators. The sample metadata nearly always contained a de-identified subject ID, COVID-19 status, age in years and sex. Where HLA class I and class II types were available, the types were taken from metadata supplied by the sample provider, not from assay-based typing.

TCRbeta CDR3 regions were amplified from genomic DNA using the immunoSEQ Assay, a bias-controlled multiplex PCR. The study's processing was this. The number of nucleated cells in each sample was estimated by amplification of reference gene primers within the assay. To quantify the absolute abundance of each unique TCRbeta CDR3 rearrangement, sequence reads were collapsed and filtered. Productive Simpson clonality was computed per sample as the square root of Simpson's diversity index over productive rearrangements. In TCRdb, the immuneACCESS table is reduced to in-frame sequences with V and J assigned. These tables do not hold every clone; where another copy was compared, an unresolved V gene accounts for under half, and the others remain unexplained. V and J calls and clone size are given by that table; D and trimming were obtained from the DNA. This sample comprises about 58,000 clones, around 87% of them detected only once. About 13% of the sample lies in the top ten.

Results the study describes overall, beyond this receptor: The amount of clinical and demographic metadata varied by source and participant and was provided uncurated.

Each collaborating institution followed its own protocols to collect whole blood in K2EDTA tubes. Collaborator samples were shipped for TCRbeta analysis as frozen whole blood, isolated PBMCs, or DNA extracted from either sample type. Input material: peripheral blood. This TCR came from a man aged 60-69 years with active COVID-19.

In nucleotide form, the sequence is TGTGCCAGCAGCGTGGACAGGGGGCGCCCCGTCCCCCTAGATACGCAGTATTTT. This codes for CASSVDRGRPVPLDTQYF. The chain links TRBV9 with TRBJ2-3; 11 junctional bases match TRBD1. For CDR1 and CDR2, the germline V gene lists SGDLS and YYNGEE. V trim: 2 bases; J trim: 5 bases; unmatched bases: 13. From the cysteine up to the phenylalanine, the CDR3 has a length of 18 residues. The read is trimmed to its CDR3 DNA, 54 bases read in frame from base 1.